The 9 T cell receptor beta chains in this list originate from one sample, sequenced in a study of shared clonotypes between healthy human individuals. Using immunoSEQ multiplex PCR, the repertoire was profiled, and TCRdb retains in-frame clones only, with some absent. The sample has fewer than 600,000 clones; roughly four fifths are singletons. Sequencing was performed on PBMCs. These TCRs come from a woman between 40 and 50 years old in good health. Some clones in this sample may be carry-over from other donors' samples.

The CDR3 DNA reads as TGTGCCAGCAGTTCCCTCCCCCGAAATCAGCCCCAGCATTTT. Translating gives CASSSLPRNQPQHF. The rearrangement joins TRBV27 to TRBJ1-5, with D unresolved. Germline CDR1 MNHEY, CDR2 SMNVEV (reference sequence). The length of the CDR3 is 14 residues. V lost 4 bases and J 4 bases, leaving 11 bases between the germline ends.

This clone was observed at least ten times. The chain is built from TRBV28 and TRBJ1-3, with TRBD1 identical over 7 bases. Germline values: CDR1 MDHEN, CDR2 SYDVKM. The V segment lost 2 bases and the J segment 4 bases; nucleotides outside the gene matches: 8. CDR3 length equals 16 residues. The CDR3 sequence: CASSLSGSGGGNTIYF. The CDR3 DNA reads as TGTGCCAGCAGTTTAAGCGGGTCAGGGGGAGGAAACACCATATATTTT.

The V and J genes are TRBV7-6 and TRBJ2-5; 9 nucleotides line up with TRBD2. The CDR3 runs 15 residues. V was pared by 4 bases and J by 4 bases, with 7 bases of the junction left unmatched. The germline gives CDR1 SGHVS, CDR2 FNYEAQ. CDR3 residues: CASSSSGMGLETQYF. In nucleotides, the CDR3 is TGTGCCAGCAGCTCTAGCGGGATGGGGTTAGAGACCCAGTACTTC.

This clone has more than one count but fewer than ten. V is TRBV2 and J is TRBJ2-1; unclear D gene. Per germline, CDR1 SNHLY and CDR2 FYNNEI. Trimming removed 6 bases from V and 1 base from J, with 10 bases in between. The CDR3 has 14 amino acids. The CDR3: CASRWAPSYNEQFF. The CDR3 nucleotides are TGTGCCAGCAGGTGGGCCCCATCCTACAATGAGCAGTTCTTC. Using reference TRBV2 and TRBJ2-1 for the parts outside the CDR3, the full variable domain is EPEVTQTPSHQVTQMGQEVILRCVPISNHLYFYWYRQILGQKVEFLVSFYNNEISEKSEIFDDQFSVERPDGSNFTLKIRSTKLEDSAMYFCASRWAPSYNEQFFGPGTRLTVL.

The genes are TRBV19 and TRBJ2-5; 15 nucleotides match TRBD2. In germline, CDR1 is LNHDA, CDR2 SQIVND (reference sequence). This CDR3 spans 18 amino acids. V lost 3 bases, J lost 4 bases, and 9 bases stayed unmatched. The chain's CDR3 is CASSMQPGLAGGRETQYF. CDR3 sequence (DNA): TGTGCCAGTAGTATGCAACCGGGACTAGCGGGAGGCCGAGAGACCCAGTACTTC.

This clone occurred once. The V call is TRBV27, the J call TRBJ2-2; D is perhaps TRBD1 (6 bases). CDR1 is MNHEY and CDR2 is SMNVEV in the germline V gene (reference sequence). V was shortened by 10 bases and J by 8 bases, with 11 bases between the two germline ends. The CDR3 loop spans 11 amino acids. The DNA of the CDR3 is TGTGCCATCGAGGGGGTTGGGGAGCTGTTTTTT. Amino acid sequence: CAIEGVGELFF.

The chain recombines TRBV20-1 with TRBJ2-1; 7 bases align to TRBD2. Germline CDR1 is DFQATT and CDR2 is SNEGSKA (reference sequence). The CDR3 is made up of 11 amino acids. The trim removed 5 bases at V and 15 bases at J, leaving 10 bases unmatched. The CDR3 is CSARSGNLWFF. The CDR3 DNA reads TGCAGTGCTCGAAGCGGGAATCTGTGGTTCTTC.

Comments on this clone: Other nucleotide sequences from this sample produce the same CDR3. The chain is built from TRBV7-2 and TRBJ2-7, with D tentatively TRBD2 (6 bases). Looked up from germline, CDR1 is SGHTA and CDR2 is FQGNSA. V was pared by 0 bases and J by 0 bases, with 9 bases between. The CDR3 is made up of 15 amino acids. For the CDR3, the DNA is TGTGCCAGCAGCTTAGCGGGAGGACCCTCCTACGAGCAGTACTTC. This codes for CASSLAGGPSYEQYF.

The table lists this clone with a count of one. This chain links TRBV6-4 with TRBJ2-3; a weak D match, TRBD1 (5 bases). Trimming stripped 3 bases from V and 1 base from J, with 11 bases between. The CDR3 runs to 15 residues. Germline V gene lookup returns CDR1 MRHNA and CDR2 SNTAGT. The CDR3 DNA reads TGTGCCAGCAGTGAACAGGCGCGAGGCACAGATACGCAGTATTTT. It yields the protein CASSEQARGTDTQYF.